The 25 T cell receptor beta chains below were found in one sample sequenced in a study of early T cells in non-severe SARS-CoV-2 infection. TCRdb fed the 5' RACE reads into MiXCR, producing one record per CDR3 protein. The data contain under 60,000 distinct CDR3 sequences, roughly 8.2% of them singletons. The sequenced material came from whole blood. The receptors come from an adult who was a healthcare worker with PCR-confirmed SARS-CoV-2 infection or an uninfected control (not recorded which).

This chain links TRBV6-6 with TRBJ1-4; TRBD1 agrees at 8 bases. Trimming cost V 2 bases and J 8 bases; bases outside gene matches: 7. Germline V gives CDR1 MNHNY, CDR2 SVGAGI (reference sequence). The CDR3 spans 15 residues. The DNA for the CDR3 is TGTGCCAGCAGTTACGGAGGCAGGGGGCGGGAAAAACTGTTTTTT. Amino acids: CASSYGGRGREKLFF.

CDR3 sequence: CASSFGIFPADTQYF. The DNA of the CDR3 is TGTGCCAGCAGCTTCGGTATTTTTCCCGCAGATACGCAGTATTTT. V and J are TRBV5-5 and TRBJ2-3; D uncertain. V was clipped by 2 bases and J by 4 bases, with 14 bases between them. CDR3 length: 15 amino acids. The germline V gene encodes CDR1 SGHKS and CDR2 YYEKEE (reference sequence).

The J gene is TRBJ2-2, the V gene TRBV7-6, with D perhaps TRBD1 (6 bases). The V gene's germline CDR1 is SGHVS and CDR2 FNYEAQ. The CDR3 is 14 residues long. V lost 4 bases to trimming and J lost 3 bases, with 9 bases between them. The chain's CDR3 is CASSWKGDTGELFF. The CDR3 region has the DNA TGTGCCAGCAGCTGGAAGGGGGACACCGGGGAGCTGTTTTTT.

At least ten counts were recorded for this clonotype. The CDR3, as DNA: TGTGCCAGCAGTCGGAGCGGGGGGGGAGGTGAGCAGTACTTC. Translating gives CASSRSGGGGEQYF. The chain recombines TRBV12-3 or TRBV12-4 with TRBJ2-7, with 10 bases matching TRBD2. The CDR3 is 14 residues long. Trimming cost V 5 bases and J 7 bases; bases outside gene matches: 8.

This clonotype has a count of ten or more. The CDR3 here is CASSHLTSGNEQFF. CDR3 DNA sequence: TGTGCCAGTAGTCACCTGACTAGCGGGAATGAGCAGTTCTTC. The V and J genes are TRBV19 and TRBJ2-1, with 10 nucleotides matching TRBD2. The CDR3 is 14 amino acids. The germline CDR1 and CDR2 sequences are LNHDA and SQIVND (reference sequence). The V segment lost 5 bases and the J segment 7 bases; nucleotides outside the gene matches: 5.

This clonotype was observed many times. DNA of the CDR3: TGCAGTGCTAGGACGAGGGCCCCCGGGGCTTTCTTT. Its translation is CSARTRAPGAFF. The V call is TRBV20-1, the J call TRBJ1-1; D gene unclear. Trimming stripped 3 bases from V and 11 bases from J, with 16 bases between. The CDR3 extends over 12 amino acids. Germline CDR1 reads DFQATT; CDR2 reads SNEGSKA (reference sequence).

In its sample, this clonotype was seen many times. The rearrangement joins TRBV15 to TRBJ1-6, with a possible D match to TRBD1 (5 bases). Trimming stripped 0 bases from V and 4 bases from J, with 13 bases between. CDR1 LNHNV and CDR2 YYDKDF come from the germline V gene (reference sequence). CDR3 size: 17 residues. CDR3 DNA: TGTGCCACCAGCAGAGAGGGTCCGGGACCTTATAATTCACCCCTCCACTTT. Protein: CATSREGPGPYNSPLHF.

The V and J genes are TRBV12-3 or TRBV12-4 and TRBJ2-5, with 7 bases aligning to TRBD2. V dropped 6 bases and J dropped 7; count of bases not matched to a gene: 11. The CDR3 loop spans 14 amino acids. CDR3 sequence (DNA): TGTGCCAGCAGAAGGGGACTCGCGGGGGTGACCCAGTACTTC. Translation gives CASRRGLAGVTQYF.

This chain joins TRBV2 and TRBJ2-2, with D perhaps matching TRBD1 (6 bases). Trimming cost V 5 bases and J 6 bases, with 10 bases left between them. From germline, CDR1 is SNHLY and CDR2 FYNNEI. The CDR3 covers 13 residues. In nucleotides, the CDR3 is TGTGCCAGCAGTAACAGGGCTGCCGGGGAGCTGTTTTTT. Translated, it gives CASSNRAAGELFF. Full variable domain (outside the CDR3, taken from reference TRBV2 and TRBJ2-2): EPEVTQTPSHQVTQMGQEVILRCVPISNHLYFYWYRQILGQKVEFLVSFYNNEISEKSEIFDDQFSVERPDGSNFTLKIRSTKLEDSAMYFCASSNRAAGELFFGEGSRLTVL.

The gene calls are TRBV10-2 and TRBJ1-5, with no clear D. The CDR3 covers 12 residues. In germline, CDR1 is WSHSY, CDR2 SAAADI. V was trimmed by 7 bases and J by 6 bases, leaving 10 bases between them. The CDR3 spells CASTDWPQPQHF. The CDR3 DNA reads as TGCGCCAGCACTGACTGGCCTCAGCCCCAGCATTTT.

This clonotype appeared many times. This chain joins TRBV20-1 and TRBJ2-1; D not resolved. Per the germline V gene, CDR1 is DFQATT and CDR2 is SNEGSKA (reference sequence). Deletions cut 6 bases from V and 4 bases from J, with 13 bases between. This CDR3 has 13 amino acids. The DNA of the CDR3 is TGCAGTGCCGCATTACCTGCTTACAATGAGCAGTTCTTC. Residues: CSAALPAYNEQFF.

This clonotype was seen a single time. A much larger clone differs by one base, so this may be a read error. The chain uses TRBV27 and TRBJ2-3, with D uncertain. The CDR3 contains 12 residues. Germline V gene data show CDR1 as MNHEY and CDR2 as SMNVEV (reference sequence). The CDR3 here is CARSFPGPTQYF. The CDR3 DNA sequence: TGTGCCAGAAGTTTTCCCGGGCCTACGCAGTATTTT.

This clonotype occurred many times. The chain uses TRBV12-3 or TRBV12-4 and TRBJ1-5, with D uncertain. The germline V and J ends were trimmed by 3 bases and 4 bases, with 7 bases remaining between them. This CDR3 comprises 13 residues. The CDR3, as DNA: TGTGCCAGCAGTTTTTCAGGTAATCAGCCCCAGCATTTT. Translating gives CASSFSGNQPQHF.

This clonotype appeared many times. The chain carries TRBV6-1 and TRBJ1-5; D uncertain. In germline, CDR1 is MNHNS, CDR2 SASEGT. This CDR3 is 13 amino acids long. V was trimmed by 4 bases and J by 4 bases, leaving 8 bases between them. This CDR3 reads CASSGEVNQPQHF. The CDR3 DNA follows: TGTGCCAGCAGTGGGGAGGTTAATCAGCCCCAGCATTTT.

V usage is TRBV10-3 and J usage is TRBJ1-2; TRBD1 is a possible D gene (5 bases). V dropped 6 bases and J dropped 7 bases, with 6 bases sitting between them. Germline V gives CDR1 ENHRY, CDR2 SYGVKD. The CDR3 is made up of 10 amino acids. The CDR3 sequence: CAIRQVGYTF. CDR3 in DNA: TGTGCCATCAGACAGGTTGGCTACACCTTC.

The rearrangement uses TRBV11-2 and TRBJ2-2; maybe TRBD2 (5 bases). There are 15 residues in the CDR3. Between the trimmed V and J ends, which lost 2 bases and 3 bases, there was a span of 10 bases. Per germline, CDR1 SGHAT and CDR2 FQNNGV. The CDR3 DNA follows: TGTGCCAGCAGCTTACCGGGAAGCTACACCGGGGAGCTGTTTTTT. As protein: CASSLPGSYTGELFF.

This clonotype showed up many times. The rearrangement uses TRBV11-2 and TRBJ2-1; D tentatively reads TRBD1 or TRBD2 (5 bases each). This CDR3 comprises 15 residues. Trimming stripped 2 bases from V and 0 bases from J, with 8 bases between. The germline CDR1 and CDR2 sequences are SGHAT and FQNNGV. DNA for the CDR3: TGTGCCAGCAGCTTATGGGGGAGCTCCTACAATGAGCAGTTCTTC. Amino acids: CASSLWGSSYNEQFF.

This clonotype was detected a few times. The chain employs TRBV20-1 and TRBJ2-3, with 7 bases aligning to TRBD2. The CDR3 consists of 13 residues. Looked up from germline, CDR1 is DFQATT and CDR2 is SNEGSKA (reference sequence). J was trimmed by 5 bases and V by 3 bases; bases with no gene match: 5. CDR3 protein: CSASGGSEDTQYF. DNA of the CDR3: TGCAGTGCTAGTGGCGGGAGCGAAGATACGCAGTATTTT.

Many counts were recorded for this clonotype. V usage is TRBV11-2 and J usage is TRBJ2-1; no firm D call. The CDR3 runs to 14 residues. V lost 1 base and J 4 bases, leaving 8 bases between the germline ends. Germline V gene lookup returns CDR1 SGHAT and CDR2 FQNNGV. CDR3 loop: CASSLASAYNEQFF. The CDR3 region has the DNA TGTGCCAGCAGCTTAGCGTCGGCTTACAATGAGCAGTTCTTC.

This clonotype was seen more than once but under ten times. The V gene is TRBV6-2 or TRBV6-3, the J gene TRBJ2-7; D gene uncertain. The CDR3 totals 14 residues. Deletions cut 4 bases from V and 3 bases from J, with 13 bases between. Germline V CDR1 and CDR2: MNHEY, SVGEGT. The CDR3 here is CASSLGMGIYEQYF. The CDR3 DNA sequence: TGTGCCAGCAGTTTGGGGATGGGGATCTACGAGCAGTACTTC.

The chain links TRBV29-1 to TRBJ2-1; D is unclear. The V end lost 8 bases, the J end lost 0 bases, and 11 bases lay between the germline ends. CDR3 length: 13 amino acids. Germline CDR1 SQVTM, CDR2 ANQGSEA. The DNA of the CDR3 is TGCAGCCTCAGACTGGTCTCCTACAATGAGCAGTTCTTC. Translated: CSLRLVSYNEQFF.

The genes are TRBV7-3 and TRBJ2-3; TRBD2 might be the D (6 bases). V was shortened by 5 bases and J by 7 bases, with 16 bases between the two germline ends. The CDR3 extends over 14 amino acids. Germline CDR1 is SGHTA and CDR2 is FQGTGA. The CDR3 here is CASSPMGGSYTQYF. The CDR3 DNA reads TGTGCCAGCAGCCCGATGGGGGGATCCTATACGCAGTATTTT.

As DNA, the CDR3 is TGCAGCGTTCGACAGCTCATGAACACTGAAGCTTTCTTT. Translated: CSVRQLMNTEAFF. The chain joins TRBV29-1 to TRBJ1-1; weak D call: TRBD1 (5 bases). Trimming removed 5 bases at V and 0 bases at J, with 10 bases between. The CDR3 is 13 amino acids. The germline CDR1 and CDR2 sequences are SQVTM and ANQGSEA.

This clonotype was detected a few times. The V gene is TRBV20-1, the J gene TRBJ2-7; D ambiguous. Trimming pared 3 bases from V and 5 bases from J, leaving 14 bases between. Per the germline V gene, CDR1 is DFQATT and CDR2 is SNEGSKA (reference sequence). This CDR3 spans 13 amino acids. This CDR3 is CSARLNFIDEQYF. CDR3 DNA: TGCAGTGCTAGGCTAAATTTTATCGACGAGCAGTACTTC.

This clonotype was seen repeatedly, ten times or more. The chain recombines TRBV6-1 with TRBJ2-2; 8 positions agree with TRBD2. Germline V lookup: CDR1 MNHNS, CDR2 SASEGT. This CDR3 region has 16 residues. V lost 5 bases and J lost 6; bases outside the gene matches: 11. In nucleotides, the CDR3 is TGTGCCAGCAGTTCCCGCCCGGGACTAGTATCCGGGGAGCTGTTTTTT. Encoded protein: CASSSRPGLVSGELFF.